These 11 T cell receptor beta chains came from one sample sequenced in a study of shared clonotypes between healthy human individuals. Clones were read by immunoSEQ multiplex PCR, and TCRdb kept only the in-frame ones, dropping some. The sample holds 600,000 to 800,000 clones, around 70% seen once. The sample taken for sequencing was memory CD4+ T cells sorted from blood. Subset denoted: CD45RA-negative fraction. These receptors came from a woman in her twenties or thirties in good health.

V usage is TRBV6-1 and J usage is TRBJ1-1; D is ambiguous. The CDR3 has 16 residues. V was clipped by 1 base and J by 3 bases, with 15 bases between them. CDR1 is MNHNS, CDR2 SASEGT, per germline. CDR3 coding DNA: TGTGCCAGCAGTGAAGAACCTGGCCTTCGAGACACTGAAGCTTTCTTT. Translation: CASSEEPGLRDTEAFF.

This rearrangement joins TRBV27 to TRBJ2-6, with D uncertain. CDR1 is MNHEY, CDR2 SMNVEV, per germline (reference sequence). This CDR3 comprises 13 residues. Between the trimmed V and J ends, which lost 8 bases and 3 bases, there was a span of 8 bases. This CDR3 is CASGPHGANVLTF. The DNA of the CDR3 is TGTGCCAGCGGCCCTCATGGGGCCAACGTCCTGACTTTC. The complete variable domain, with remaining parts taken from reference TRBV27 and TRBJ2-6, reads EAQVTQNPRYLITVTGKKLTVTCSQNMNHEYMSWYRQDPGLGLRQIYYSMNVEVTDKGDVPEGYKVSRKEKRNFPLILESPSPNQTSLYFCASGPHGANVLTFGAGSRLTVL.

This clone was seen a handful of times. A much larger clone is a single base away; this may be a read error. The sample has other DNA sequences that encode this CDR3 too. V is TRBV11-2 and J is TRBJ2-1; the match to TRBD1 covers 9 bases. Germline CDR1 reads SGHAT; CDR2 reads FQNNGV. The J segment lost 4 bases and the V segment lost 4 bases, leaving 2 bases of the junction unmatched. The CDR3 covers 14 residues. The CDR3 sequence is CASSSGQGYNEQFF. In nucleotides, the CDR3 is TGTGCCAGCAGCTCGGGACAGGGTTACAATGAGCAGTTCTTC. The variable domain in full, with the rest retrieved from reference TRBV11-2 and TRBJ2-1, is EAGVAQSPRYKIIEKRQSVAFWCNPISGHATLYWYQQILGQGPKLLIQFQNNGVVDDSQLPKDRFSAERLKGVDSTLKIQPAKLEDSAVYLCASSSGQGYNEQFFGPGTRLTVL.

This clone was counted between two and nine times. The V gene is TRBV11-2, the J gene TRBJ1-3, with D possibly matching TRBD1 (5 bases). The V gene lost 4 bases and the J gene lost 7 bases, with 11 bases spanning the gap. Germline-derived CDR1 and CDR2 are SGHAT and FQNNGV. The CDR3 consists of 13 residues. The DNA of the CDR3 is TGTGCCAGCAGCTCGGTCAGGGACAACACCATATATTTT. Its translation: CASSSVRDNTIYF.

The rearrangement links TRBV7-6 to TRBJ2-7; D unresolved. Germline assignment: CDR1 SGHVS and CDR2 FNYEAQ. The V end was cut by 5 bases, the J end by 1 base, with 15 bases between. The CDR3 loop spans 15 amino acids. The CDR3 DNA reads TGTGCCAGCAGCATTCCTGGGTCGCAATCCTACGAGCAGTACTTC. This encodes CASSIPGSQSYEQYF.

The rearrangement links TRBV6-4 to TRBJ2-3; 7 nucleotides line up with TRBD1. This CDR3 region has 17 residues. Per the germline V gene, CDR1 is MRHNA and CDR2 is SNTAGT. V lost 3 bases, J lost 2 bases, and 11 bases stayed unmatched. The CDR3 DNA follows: TGTGCCAGCAGTGAAAAGGCCGGGACAGAGTACACAGATACGCAGTATTTT. This encodes CASSEKAGTEYTDTQYF.

The rearrangement uses TRBV15 and TRBJ1-1; no reliable D call. CDR1 is LNHNV and CDR2 is YYDKDF in the germline V gene (reference sequence). The CDR3 sequence is 14 residues long. V was pared by 1 base and J by 1 base, with 7 bases between. CDR3 in DNA: TGTGCCACCAGCAGAGTTAATGCGAACACTGAAGCTTTCTTT. Protein sequence: CATSRVNANTEAFF.

This chain uses TRBV14 with TRBJ2-5; 15 nucleotides agree with TRBD2. The J call may be wrong; the DNA end is better matched by TRBJ2-7. Germline values: CDR1 SGHDN, CDR2 FVKESK. This CDR3 is 15 amino acids long. CDR3 in amino acids: CASSGTSGRIYEQYF. The CDR3, as DNA: TGTGCCAGCAGCGGGACTAGCGGGAGGATCTACGAGCAGTACTTC.

In this sample, this clone turned up once. This chain joins TRBV19 and TRBJ1-2; tentatively, D is TRBD1 (5 bases). CDR1 and CDR2 from the germline V gene are LNHDA and SQIVND (reference sequence). The CDR3 covers 12 residues. The V and J ends lost 6 bases and 6 bases respectively, with 11 bases between them. The CDR3 region is CASRVGRNGYTF. CDR3 nucleotides: TGTGCCAGTAGGGTGGGGCGTAATGGCTACACCTTC.

The table lists this clone with a few counts. The chain joins TRBV18 to TRBJ1-4; D gene ambiguous. Between the trimmed V and J ends, which lost 3 bases and 8 bases, there was a span of 13 bases. Germline V gene sequence: CDR1 KGHSH, CDR2 LQKENI. The CDR3 length is 14 residues. CDR3 nucleotides: TGTGCCAGCTCACCGCTGTTGGGCGGCGAAAAACTGTTTTTT. It encodes CASSPLLGGEKLFF. Supplemented by reference TRBV18 and TRBJ1-4, the full variable domain reads NAGVMQNPRHLVRRRGQEARLRCSPMKGHSHVYWYRQLPEEGLKFMVYLQKENIIDESGMPKERFSAEFPKEGPSILRIQQVVRGDSAAYFCASSPLLGGEKLFFGSGTQLSVL.

The DNA for the CDR3 is TGTGCCAGCAGTGAAGCGCGAAGAGGTCCCCAGCATTTT. Protein product: CASSEARRGPQHF. V and J are TRBV2 and TRBJ1-5; unclear D gene. V was shortened by 0 bases and J by 10 bases, with 10 bases between the two germline ends. This CDR3 is 13 amino acids long. From germline, CDR1 is SNHLY and CDR2 FYNNEI.